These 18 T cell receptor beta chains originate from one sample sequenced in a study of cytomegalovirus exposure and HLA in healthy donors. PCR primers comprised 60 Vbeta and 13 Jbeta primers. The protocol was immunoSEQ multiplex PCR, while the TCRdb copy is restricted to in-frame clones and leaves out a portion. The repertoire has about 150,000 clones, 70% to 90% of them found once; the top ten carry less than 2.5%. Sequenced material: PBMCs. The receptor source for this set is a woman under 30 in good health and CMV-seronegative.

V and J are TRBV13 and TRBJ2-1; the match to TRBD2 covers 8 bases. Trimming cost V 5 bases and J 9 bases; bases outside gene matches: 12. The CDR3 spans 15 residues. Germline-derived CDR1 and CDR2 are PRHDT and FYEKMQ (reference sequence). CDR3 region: CASSPVPGTSGEQFF. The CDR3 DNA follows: TGTGCCAGCAGCCCCGTACCCGGGACTAGTGGTGAGCAGTTCTTC.

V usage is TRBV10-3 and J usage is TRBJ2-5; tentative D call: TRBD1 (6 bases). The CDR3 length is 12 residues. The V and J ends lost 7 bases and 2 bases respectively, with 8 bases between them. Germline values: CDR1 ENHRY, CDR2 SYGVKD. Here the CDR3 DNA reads TGTGCCATCAAGGGGGTGCAAGAGACCCAGTACTTC. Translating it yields CAIKGVQETQYF.

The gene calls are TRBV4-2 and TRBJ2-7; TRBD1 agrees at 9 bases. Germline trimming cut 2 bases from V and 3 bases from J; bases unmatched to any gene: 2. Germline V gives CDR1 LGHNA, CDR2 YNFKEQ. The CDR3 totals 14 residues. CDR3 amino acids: CASSQTDRGYEQYF. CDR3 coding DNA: TGTGCCAGCAGCCAAACGGACAGGGGCTACGAGCAGTACTTC.

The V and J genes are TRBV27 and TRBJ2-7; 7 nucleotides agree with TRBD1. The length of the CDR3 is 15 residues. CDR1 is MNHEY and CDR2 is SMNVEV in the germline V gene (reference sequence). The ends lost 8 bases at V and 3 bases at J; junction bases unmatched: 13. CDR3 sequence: CASASTGSIVYEQYF. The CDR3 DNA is TGTGCCAGCGCCTCGACAGGGTCCATCGTCTACGAGCAGTACTTC.

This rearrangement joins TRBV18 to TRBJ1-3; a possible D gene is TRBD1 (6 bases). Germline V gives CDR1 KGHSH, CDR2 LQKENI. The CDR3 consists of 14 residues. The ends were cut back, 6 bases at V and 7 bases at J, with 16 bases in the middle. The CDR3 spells CASSPTGHANTIYF. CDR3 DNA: TGTGCCAGCTCCCCAACGGGACACGCGAACACCATATATTTT.

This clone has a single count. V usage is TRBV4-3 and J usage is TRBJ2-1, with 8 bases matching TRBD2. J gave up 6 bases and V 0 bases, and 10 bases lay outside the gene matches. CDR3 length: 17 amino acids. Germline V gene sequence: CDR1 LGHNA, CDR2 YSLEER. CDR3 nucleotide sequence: TGCGCCAGCAGCCAAGAGAGGGGGATAGCGGGGTTCAATGAGCAGTTCTTC. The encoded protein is CASSQERGIAGFNEQFF.

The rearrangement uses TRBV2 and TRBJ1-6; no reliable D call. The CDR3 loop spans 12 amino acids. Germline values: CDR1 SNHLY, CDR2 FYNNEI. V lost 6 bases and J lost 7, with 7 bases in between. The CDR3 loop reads CASRTENSPLHF. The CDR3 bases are TGTGCCAGCAGAACTGAGAATTCACCCCTCCACTTT. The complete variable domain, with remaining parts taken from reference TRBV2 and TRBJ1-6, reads EPEVTQTPSHQVTQMGQEVILRCVPISNHLYFYWYRQILGQKVEFLVSFYNNEISEKSEIFDDQFSVERPDGSNFTLKIRSTKLEDSAMYFCASRTENSPLHFGNGTRLTVT.

CDR3 sequence: CATTGRINSPLHF. The CDR3 DNA reads TGTGCCACCACAGGACGGATTAATTCACCCCTCCACTTT. The genes are TRBV10-3 and TRBJ1-6; a weak D match, TRBD1 (5 bases). The CDR3 covers 13 residues. The V gene lost 10 bases and the J gene lost 6 bases, with 13 bases spanning the gap. Germline CDR1 ENHRY, CDR2 SYGVKD.

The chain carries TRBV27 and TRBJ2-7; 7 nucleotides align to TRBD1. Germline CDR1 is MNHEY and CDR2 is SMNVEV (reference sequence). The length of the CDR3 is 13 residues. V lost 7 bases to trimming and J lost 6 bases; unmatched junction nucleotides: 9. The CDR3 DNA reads TGTGCCAGCATCCCACAGGGGTTGCGCGAGCAGTACTTC. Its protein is CASIPQGLREQYF.

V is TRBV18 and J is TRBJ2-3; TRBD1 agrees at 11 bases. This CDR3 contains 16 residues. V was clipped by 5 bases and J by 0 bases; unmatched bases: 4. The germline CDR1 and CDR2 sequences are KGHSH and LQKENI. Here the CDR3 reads CASSSRDRGSTDTQYF. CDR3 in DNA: TGTGCCAGCTCATCTCGGGACAGGGGGAGCACAGATACGCAGTATTTT.

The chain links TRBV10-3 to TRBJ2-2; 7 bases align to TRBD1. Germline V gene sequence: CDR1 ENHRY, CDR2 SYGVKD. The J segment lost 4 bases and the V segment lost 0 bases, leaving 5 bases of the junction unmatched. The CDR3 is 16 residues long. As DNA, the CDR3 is TGTGCCATCAGTGAGTCGATGCCAGGGGGCACCGGGGAGCTGTTTTTT. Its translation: CAISESMPGGTGELFF.

CDR3 region: CSALAGGIAETQYF. CDR3 bases: TGCAGCGCCCTAGCGGGAGGGATTGCAGAGACCCAGTACTTC. J is TRBJ2-5 and V is TRBV29-1, with 12 bases that match TRBD2. This CDR3 has 14 amino acids. The V and J ends lost 7 bases and 4 bases, in that order; junction bases with no gene match: 7. CDR1 SQVTM and CDR2 ANQGSEA come from the germline V gene.

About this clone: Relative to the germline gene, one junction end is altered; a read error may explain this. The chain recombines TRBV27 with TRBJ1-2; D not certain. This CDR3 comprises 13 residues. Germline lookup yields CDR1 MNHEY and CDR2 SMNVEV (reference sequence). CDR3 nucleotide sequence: TGTGCCAGCAGTTTAGGGCGGGCCAATGGCTATACCTTC. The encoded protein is CASSLGRANGYTF.

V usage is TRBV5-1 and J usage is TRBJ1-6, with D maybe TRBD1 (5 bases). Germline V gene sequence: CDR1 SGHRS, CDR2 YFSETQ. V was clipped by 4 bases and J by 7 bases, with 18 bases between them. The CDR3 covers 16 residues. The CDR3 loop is CASSINPDGGNSPLHF. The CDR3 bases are TGCGCCAGCAGCATAAACCCGGACGGGGGAAATTCACCCCTCCACTTT.

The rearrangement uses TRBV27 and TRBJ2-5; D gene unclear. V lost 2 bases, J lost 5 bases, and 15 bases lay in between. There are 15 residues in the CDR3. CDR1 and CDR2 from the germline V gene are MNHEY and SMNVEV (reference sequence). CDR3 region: CASSLIGSSQETQYF. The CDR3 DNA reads TGTGCCAGCAGTTTAATTGGCAGTTCCCAGGAGACCCAGTACTTC.

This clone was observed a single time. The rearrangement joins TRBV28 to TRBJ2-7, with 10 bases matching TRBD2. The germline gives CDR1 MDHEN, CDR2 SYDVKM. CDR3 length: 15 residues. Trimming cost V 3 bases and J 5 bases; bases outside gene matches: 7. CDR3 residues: CASSFQRGGLNEQYF. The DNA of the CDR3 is TGTGCCAGCAGTTTCCAGCGGGGGGGCTTGAACGAGCAGTACTTC.

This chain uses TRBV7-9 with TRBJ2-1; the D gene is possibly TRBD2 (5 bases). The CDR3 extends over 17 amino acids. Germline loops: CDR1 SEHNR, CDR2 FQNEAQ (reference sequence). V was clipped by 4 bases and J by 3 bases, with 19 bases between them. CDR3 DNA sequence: TGTGCCAGCAGCTCCTTCGTGAGGAGGAGCGACTACAATGAGCAGTTCTTC. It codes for CASSSFVRRSDYNEQFF. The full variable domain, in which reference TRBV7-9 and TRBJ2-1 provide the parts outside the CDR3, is DTGVSQNPRHKITKRGQNVTFRCDPISEHNRLYWYRQTLGQGPEFLTYFQNEAQLEKSRLLSDRFSAERPKGSFSTLEIQRTEQGDSAMYLCASSSFVRRSDYNEQFFGPGTRLTVL.

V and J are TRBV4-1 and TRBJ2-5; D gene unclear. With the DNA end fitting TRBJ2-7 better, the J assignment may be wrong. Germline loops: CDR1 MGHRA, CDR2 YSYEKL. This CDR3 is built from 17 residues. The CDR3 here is CASSQDPLPPSSYEQYF. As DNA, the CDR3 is TGCGCCAGCAGCCAAGATCCCTTGCCGCCGAGCTCCTACGAGCAGTACTTC.